Reported below is one T cell receptor (beta chain). V gave up 1 base and J gave up 2 bases, with 17 bases separating them. Germline CDR1 and CDR2: SGHTA and FQGTGA. This CDR3 region has 17 residues. Here immunoSEQ multiplex PCR was the method, and the copy in TCRdb shows in-frame clones only, minus some. The sample records about 250,000 clones, about 85% being singletons. The sample originates from a study of blood T cell repertoires in COVID-19. The specimen was peripheral blood. V usage is TRBV7-3 and J usage is TRBJ2-5; D might be TRBD2 (5 bases). This TCR was recovered from a young man with active or convalescent COVID-19. The CDR3 nucleotides are TGTGCCAGCAGCTTAAGGGGAAAGTGGGAGCGGCAAGAGACCCAGTACTTC. Protein sequence: CASSLRGKWERQETQYF.